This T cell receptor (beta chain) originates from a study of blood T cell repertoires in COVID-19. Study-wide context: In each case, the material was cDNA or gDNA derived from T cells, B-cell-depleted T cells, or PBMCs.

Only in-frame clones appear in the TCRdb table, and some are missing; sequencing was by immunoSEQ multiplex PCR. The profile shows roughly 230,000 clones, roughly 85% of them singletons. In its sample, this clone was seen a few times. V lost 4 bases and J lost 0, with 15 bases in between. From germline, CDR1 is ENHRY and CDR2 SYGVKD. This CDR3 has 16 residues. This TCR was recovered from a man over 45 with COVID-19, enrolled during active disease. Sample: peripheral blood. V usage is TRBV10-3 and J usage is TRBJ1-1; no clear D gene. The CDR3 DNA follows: TGTGCCATCAGTGCTCGAGGAGGGCGGATGAACACTGAAGCTTTCTTT. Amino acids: CAISARGGRMNTEAFF.